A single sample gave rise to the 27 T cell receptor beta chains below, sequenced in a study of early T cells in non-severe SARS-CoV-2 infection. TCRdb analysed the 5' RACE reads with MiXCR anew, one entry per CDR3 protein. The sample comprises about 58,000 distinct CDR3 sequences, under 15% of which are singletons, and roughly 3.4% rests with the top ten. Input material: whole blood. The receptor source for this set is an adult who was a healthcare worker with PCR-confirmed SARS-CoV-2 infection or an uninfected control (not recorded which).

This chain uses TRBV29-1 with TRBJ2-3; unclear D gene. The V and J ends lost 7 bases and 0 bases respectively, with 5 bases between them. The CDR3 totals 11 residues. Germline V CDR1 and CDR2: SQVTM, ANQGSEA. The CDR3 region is CSAYSTDTQYF. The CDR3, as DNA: TGCAGCGCGTACAGCACAGATACGCAGTATTTT.

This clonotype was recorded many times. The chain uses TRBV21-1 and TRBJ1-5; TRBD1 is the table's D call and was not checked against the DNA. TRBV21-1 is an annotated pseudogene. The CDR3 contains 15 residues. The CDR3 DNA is TGTGCCAGCAGCAAGGACAGGTATAGCAATCAGCCCCAGCATTTT. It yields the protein CASSKDRYSNQPQHF.

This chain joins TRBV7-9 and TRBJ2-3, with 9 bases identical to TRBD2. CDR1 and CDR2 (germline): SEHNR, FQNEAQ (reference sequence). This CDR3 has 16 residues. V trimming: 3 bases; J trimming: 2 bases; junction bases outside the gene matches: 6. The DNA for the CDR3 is TGTGCCAGCAGCTTGGTTCTAGCGGGGTACACAGATACGCAGTATTTT. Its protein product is CASSLVLAGYTDTQYF.

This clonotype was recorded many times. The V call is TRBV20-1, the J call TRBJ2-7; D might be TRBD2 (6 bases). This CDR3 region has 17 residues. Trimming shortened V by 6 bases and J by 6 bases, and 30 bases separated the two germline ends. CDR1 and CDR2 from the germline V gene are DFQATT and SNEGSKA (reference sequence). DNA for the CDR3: TGCAGTGCGGAGCACCGGGCTAGGCTAGTGCGGGGTCGCGAGCAGTACTTC. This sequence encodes CSAEHRARLVRGREQYF.

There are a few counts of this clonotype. In DNA, the CDR3 is TGTGCCAGCAGTTACTCTACAGAGCCGGGAGCCTACGAGCAGTACTTC. Its protein is CASSYSTEPGAYEQYF. The V call is TRBV28, the J call TRBJ2-7, with D possibly matching TRBD2 (6 bases). CDR3 length equals 16 residues. Trimming shortened V by 4 bases and J by 2 bases, and 18 bases separated the two germline ends. Germline CDR1 and CDR2: MDHEN and SYDVKM.

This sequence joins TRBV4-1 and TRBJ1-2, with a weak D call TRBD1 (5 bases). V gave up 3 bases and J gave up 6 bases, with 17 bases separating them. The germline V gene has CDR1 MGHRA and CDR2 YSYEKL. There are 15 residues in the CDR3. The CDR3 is CASSHPGRANNGYTF. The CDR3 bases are TGCGCCAGCAGCCACCCCGGCAGGGCGAATAATGGCTACACCTTC.

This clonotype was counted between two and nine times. The CDR3 spells CASSQLAGGSYEQYF. CDR3 bases: TGTGCCAGCAGCCAGCTAGCGGGAGGTAGCTACGAGCAGTACTTC. This chain uses TRBV7-2 with TRBJ2-7, with 11 bases aligning to TRBD2. The CDR3 is 15 residues long. Germline-derived CDR1 and CDR2 are SGHTA and FQGNSA. V lost 5 bases to trimming and J lost 3 bases; unmatched junction nucleotides: 6.

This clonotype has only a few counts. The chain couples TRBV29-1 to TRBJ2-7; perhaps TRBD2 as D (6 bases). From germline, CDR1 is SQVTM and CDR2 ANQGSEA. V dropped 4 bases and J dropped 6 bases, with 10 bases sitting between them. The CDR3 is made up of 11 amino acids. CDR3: CSVGGAGEQYF. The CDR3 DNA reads TGCAGCGTTGGCGGGGCGGGCGAGCAGTACTTC.

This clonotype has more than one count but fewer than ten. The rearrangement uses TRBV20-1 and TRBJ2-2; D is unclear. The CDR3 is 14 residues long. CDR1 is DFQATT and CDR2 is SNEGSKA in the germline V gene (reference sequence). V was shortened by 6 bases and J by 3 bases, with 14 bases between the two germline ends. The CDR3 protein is CSAKQGPDTGELFF. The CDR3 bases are TGCAGTGCAAAGCAAGGGCCGGACACCGGGGAGCTGTTTTTT.

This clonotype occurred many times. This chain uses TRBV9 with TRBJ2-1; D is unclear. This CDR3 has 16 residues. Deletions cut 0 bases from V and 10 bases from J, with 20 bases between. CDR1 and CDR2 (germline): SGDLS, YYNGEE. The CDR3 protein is CASSVDPPTAAGEQFF. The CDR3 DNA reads TGTGCCAGCAGCGTAGACCCCCCGACGGCGGCAGGAGAGCAGTTCTTC.

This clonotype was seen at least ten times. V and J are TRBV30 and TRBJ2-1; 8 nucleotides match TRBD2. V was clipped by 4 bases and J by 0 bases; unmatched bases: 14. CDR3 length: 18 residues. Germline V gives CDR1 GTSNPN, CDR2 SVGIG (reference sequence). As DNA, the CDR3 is TGTGCCTGGAAAGGTGGGGCTAGCGGGTCTAGCTCCTACAATGAGCAGTTCTTC. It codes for CAWKGGASGSSSYNEQFF.

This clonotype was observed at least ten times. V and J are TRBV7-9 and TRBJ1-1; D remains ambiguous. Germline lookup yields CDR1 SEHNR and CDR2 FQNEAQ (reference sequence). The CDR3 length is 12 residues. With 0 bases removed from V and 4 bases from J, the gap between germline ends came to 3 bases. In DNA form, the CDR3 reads TGTGCCAGCAGCTTAGCGGGCACTGAAGCTTTCTTT. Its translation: CASSLAGTEAFF.

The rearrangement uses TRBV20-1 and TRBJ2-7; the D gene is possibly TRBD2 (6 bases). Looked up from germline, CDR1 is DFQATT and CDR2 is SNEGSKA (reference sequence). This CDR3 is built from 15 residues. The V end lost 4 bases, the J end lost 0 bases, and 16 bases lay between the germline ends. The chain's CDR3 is CSAIPSRDFSYEQYF. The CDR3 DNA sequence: TGCAGTGCTATCCCCAGCCGGGACTTCTCCTACGAGCAGTACTTC.

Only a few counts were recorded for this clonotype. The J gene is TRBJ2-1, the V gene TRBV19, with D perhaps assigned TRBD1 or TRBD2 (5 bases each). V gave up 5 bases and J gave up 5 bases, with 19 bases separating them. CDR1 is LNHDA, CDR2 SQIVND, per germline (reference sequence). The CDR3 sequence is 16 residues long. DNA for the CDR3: TGTGCCAGTAGTGGCCGTGGGGGAATCAATGACAATGAGCAGTTCTTC. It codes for CASSGRGGINDNEQFF.

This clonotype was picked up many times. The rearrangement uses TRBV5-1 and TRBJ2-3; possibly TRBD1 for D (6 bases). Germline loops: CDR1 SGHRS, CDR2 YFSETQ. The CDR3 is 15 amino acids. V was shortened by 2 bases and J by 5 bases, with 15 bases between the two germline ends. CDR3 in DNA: TGCGCCAGCAGCTTTCAGGGGCTTAAGGAAGATACGCAGTATTTT. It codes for CASSFQGLKEDTQYF. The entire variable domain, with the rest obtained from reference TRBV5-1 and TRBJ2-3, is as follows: KAGVTQTPRYLIKTRGQQVTLSCSPISGHRSVSWYQQTPGQGLQFLFEYFSETQRNKGNFPGRFSGRQFSNSRSEMNVSTLELGDSALYLCASSFQGLKEDTQYFGPGTRLTVL.

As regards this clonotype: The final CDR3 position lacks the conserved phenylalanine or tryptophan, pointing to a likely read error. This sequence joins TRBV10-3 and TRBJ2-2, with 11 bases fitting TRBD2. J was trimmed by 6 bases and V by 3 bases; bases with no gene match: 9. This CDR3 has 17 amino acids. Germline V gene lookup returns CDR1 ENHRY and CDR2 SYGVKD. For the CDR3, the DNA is TGTGCCATCAGTGACCCAACTAGCGGGGGTCCCCCCGGGGAGCTGTTTTAT. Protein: CAISDPTSGGPPGELFY.

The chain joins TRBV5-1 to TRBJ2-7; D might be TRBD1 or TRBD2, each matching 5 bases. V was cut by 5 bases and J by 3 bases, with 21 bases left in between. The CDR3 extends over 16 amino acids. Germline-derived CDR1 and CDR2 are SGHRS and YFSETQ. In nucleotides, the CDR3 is TGCGCCAGCAGACGCGAGGGGTTTGTTCGGAACTACGAGCAGTACTTC. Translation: CASRREGFVRNYEQYF.

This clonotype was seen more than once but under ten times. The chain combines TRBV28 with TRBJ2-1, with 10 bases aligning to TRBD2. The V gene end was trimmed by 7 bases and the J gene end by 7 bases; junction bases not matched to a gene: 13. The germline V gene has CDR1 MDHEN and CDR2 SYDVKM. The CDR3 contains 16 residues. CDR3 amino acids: CASKQGRLAGVNEQFF. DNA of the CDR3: TGTGCCAGCAAACAGGGAAGGCTAGCGGGAGTGAATGAGCAGTTCTTC.

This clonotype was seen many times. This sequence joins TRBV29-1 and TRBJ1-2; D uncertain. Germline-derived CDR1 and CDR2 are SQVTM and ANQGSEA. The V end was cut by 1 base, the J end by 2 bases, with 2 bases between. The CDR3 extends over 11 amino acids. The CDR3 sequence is CSVEVNYGYTF. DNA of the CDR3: TGCAGCGTTGAAGTCAACTATGGCTACACCTTC.

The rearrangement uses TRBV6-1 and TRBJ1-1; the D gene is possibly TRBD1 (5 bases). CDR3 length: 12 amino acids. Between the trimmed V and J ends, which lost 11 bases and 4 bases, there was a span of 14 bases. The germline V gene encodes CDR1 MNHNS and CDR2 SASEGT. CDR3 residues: CAGGSGGTEAFF. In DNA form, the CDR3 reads TGTGCCGGCGGATCGGGGGGCACTGAAGCTTTCTTT.

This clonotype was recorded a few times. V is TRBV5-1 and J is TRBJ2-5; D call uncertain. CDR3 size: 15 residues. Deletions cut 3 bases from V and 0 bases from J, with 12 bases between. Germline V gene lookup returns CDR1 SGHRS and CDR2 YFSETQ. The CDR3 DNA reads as TGCGCCAGCAGCTACTCCAGCCGGTACCAAGAGACCCAGTACTTC. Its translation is CASSYSSRYQETQYF.

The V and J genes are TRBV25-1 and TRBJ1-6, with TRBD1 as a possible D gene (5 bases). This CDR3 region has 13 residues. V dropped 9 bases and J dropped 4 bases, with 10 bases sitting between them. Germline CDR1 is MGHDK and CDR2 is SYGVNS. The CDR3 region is CARPDIYNSPLHF. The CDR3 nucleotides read TGTGCCAGACCGGACATATATAATTCACCCCTCCACTTT.

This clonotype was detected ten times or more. CDR3 sequence: CASSPQVTLSYEQYF. CDR3 bases: TGTGCCAGCAGCCCACAGGTTACTCTTTCCTACGAGCAGTACTTC. The chain has TRBV7-8 and TRBJ2-7, with D maybe TRBD1 (5 bases). The CDR3 sequence is 15 residues long. Per germline, CDR1 SGHVS and CDR2 FQNEAQ. V was clipped by 5 bases and J by 1 base, with 15 bases between them.

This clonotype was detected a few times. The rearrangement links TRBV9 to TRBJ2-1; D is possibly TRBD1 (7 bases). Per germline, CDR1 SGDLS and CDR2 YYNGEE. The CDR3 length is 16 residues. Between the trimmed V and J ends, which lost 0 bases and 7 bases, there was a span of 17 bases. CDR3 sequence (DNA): TGTGCCAGCAGCGTAGCCCCCAGGGGGGAAGAGAATGAGCAGTTCTTC. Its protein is CASSVAPRGEENEQFF.

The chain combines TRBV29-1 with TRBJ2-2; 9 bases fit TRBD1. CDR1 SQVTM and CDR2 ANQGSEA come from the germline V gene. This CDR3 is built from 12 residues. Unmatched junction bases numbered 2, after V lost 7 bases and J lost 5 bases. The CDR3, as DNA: TGCAGCGACAGGGGGCGTACCGGGGAGCTGTTTTTT. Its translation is CSDRGRTGELFF.

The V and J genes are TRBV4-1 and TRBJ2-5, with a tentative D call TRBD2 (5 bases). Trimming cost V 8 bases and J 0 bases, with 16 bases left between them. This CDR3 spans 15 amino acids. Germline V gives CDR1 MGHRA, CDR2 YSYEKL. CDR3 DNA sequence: TGCGCCAGCCAGCGGCAAACTGGGTACCAAGAGACCCAGTACTTC. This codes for CASQRQTGYQETQYF.

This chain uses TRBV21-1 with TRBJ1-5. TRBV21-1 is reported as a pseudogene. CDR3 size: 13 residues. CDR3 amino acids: CASSPDDNQPQHF. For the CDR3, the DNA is TGTGCCAGCAGCCCGGACGACAATCAGCCCCAGCATTTT.